A selection of T cell receptor beta chains follows, all from one sample in a study of response to subunit inactivated influenza vaccine. Using its own MiXCR run on the RT-PCR reads, TCRdb lists one record per CDR3 protein. The sample carries 450,000 to 700,000 distinct CDR3 sequences, 13% to 15% recorded once. Sequencing used PBMCs from blood, obtained 11 to 12 days after vaccination. The receptors were gathered from a man aged 45 to 65 who received an inactivated influenza vaccine. Both conserved end residues are part of each CDR3. D genes are given only for firm matches. Clone sizes are given selectively: once, few, many, or a class where the clone is expanded.

v_call,d_call,j_call,clone_size,cdr3_aa,cdr3_nt
TRBV5-1,.,TRBJ1-1,many,CASSFLGPGAPNTEAFF,TGCGCCAGCAGCTTTCTGGGGCCAGGAGCACCGAACACTGAAGCTTTCTTT
TRBV3-1,.,TRBJ2-7,many,CASSQPSGTHHEQYF,TGTGCCAGCAGCCAACCATCCGGGACTCATCACGAGCAGTACTTC
TRBV7-6,.,TRBJ2-3,few,CASRKLAMVGYTDTQYF,TGTGCCAGCAGAAAGCTAGCGATGGTTGGGTACACAGATACGCAGTATTTT
TRBV7-2,.,TRBJ2-7,.,CASSLALDSHYEQHF,TGTGCCAGCAGCTTAGCCTTGGACAGCCACTACGAGCAGCACTTC
TRBV6-2/TRBV6-3,.,TRBJ2-2,.,CASREISGELFF,TGTGCCAGCAGAGAGATTTCCGGGGAGCTGTTTTTT
TRBV5-1,.,TRBJ2-7,.,CASSLDGLFDEQYF,TGCGCCAGCAGCTTGGACGGATTATTCGACGAGCAGTACTTC
TRBV20-1,TRBD2,TRBJ2-4,few,CSARDRMGGYIQYF,TGCAGTGCTAGAGACCGGATGGGGGGGTACATTCAGTACTTC
TRBV5-5,.,TRBJ2-1,few,CASSTTSSYNEQFF,TGTGCCAGCAGCACCACCAGCTCCTACAATGAGCAGTTCTTC
TRBV10-3,.,TRBJ1-5,.,CATGPDSSQPQHF,TGTGCCACCGGGCCAGACAGTTCTCAGCCCCAGCATTTT
TRBV4-2,TRBD2,TRBJ2-1,.,CASSHPERGGHNEQFF,TGTGCCAGCAGCCACCCGGAGCGGGGGGGTCACAATGAGCAGTTCTTC
TRBV4-2,TRBD1,TRBJ1-2,.,CASRRGQSYGYTF,TGTGCCAGCAGACGGGGACAGTCCTATGGCTACACCTTC
TRBV7-9,TRBD2,TRBJ2-7,.,CASSATSGIYEQYF,TGTGCCAGCAGCGCCACTAGCGGGATCTACGAGCAGTACTTC
TRBV10-3,.,TRBJ2-3,many,CAISESNAGIASDTQYF,TGTGCCATCAGTGAGTCTAACGCAGGAATCGCGTCAGATACGCAGTATTTT
TRBV5-1,TRBD1,TRBJ1-1,many,CASIRDSKNTEAFF,TGCGCCAGCATCAGGGACAGCAAGAACACTGAAGCTTTCTTT
TRBV7-8,.,TRBJ2-7,few,CASSAPGTYISEQYF,TGTGCCAGCAGCGCACCCGGGACCTACATCAGCGAGCAGTACTTC
TRBV7-2,TRBD1,TRBJ1-4,few,CASSLQTGSNEKLFF,TGTGCCAGCAGCTTGCAGACAGGGAGCAATGAAAAACTGTTTTTT
TRBV19,.,TRBJ1-5,once,CASRKMGQPQHF,TGTGCCAGTAGGAAGATGGGTCAGCCCCAGCATTTT
TRBV5-1,.,TRBJ2-7,.,CASSFSTESYEQYF,TGCGCCAGCAGCTTTTCAACTGAAAGCTACGAGCAGTACTTC
TRBV7-9,.,TRBJ2-1,once,CASSLAGSPPNEQFF,TGTGCCAGCAGCTTAGCCGGTAGTCCCCCCAATGAGCAGTTCTTC
TRBV12-3/TRBV12-4,.,TRBJ2-6,.,CASTLGVSGANVLTF,TGTGCCAGCACCCTAGGGGTTTCTGGGGCCAACGTCCTGACTTTC
TRBV7-2,.,TRBJ1-5,few,CASSLTGGLSQPQHF,TGTGCCAGCAGCTTAACGGGGGGGCTATCTCAGCCCCAGCATTTT
TRBV6-5,TRBD2,TRBJ2-7,.,CASSSNREGKPYEQYF,TGTGCCAGCAGTTCCAACCGGGAGGGTAAGCCCTACGAGCAGTACTTC
TRBV5-1,.,TRBJ1-1,many,CASSLAGSGTEAFF,TGCGCCAGCAGCTTGGCGGGCTCCGGCACTGAAGCTTTCTTT
TRBV5-1,.,TRBJ2-3,few,CASSLGQPYATDTQYF,TGCGCCAGCAGCTTGGGACAACCGTACGCCACAGATACGCAGTATTTT
TRBV10-3,.,TRBJ2-2,many,CAISERGLNTGELFF,TGTGCCATCAGTGAGCGGGGACTCAACACCGGGGAGCTGTTTTTT
TRBV29-1,TRBD1,TRBJ2-2,many,CSVADRGPYGELFF,TGCAGCGTTGCCGACAGGGGACCGTACGGGGAGCTGTTTTTT
TRBV20-1,TRBD2,TRBJ2-3,.,CSARDAGGGGSTDTQYF,TGCAGTGCTAGAGATGCCGGCGGGGGGGGTAGCACAGATACGCAGTATTTT
TRBV6-2/TRBV6-3,TRBD2,TRBJ2-2,few,CATFSGRLAGPAGELFF,TGTGCCACCTTCTCGGGACGACTAGCGGGACCCGCCGGGGAGCTGTTTTTT
TRBV20-1,.,TRBJ2-3,few,CSARRGSTDTQYF,TGCAGTGCTAGACGGGGGAGCACAGATACGCAGTATTTT
TRBV28,.,TRBJ2-6,few,CASSFEEGMVTGANVLTF,TGTGCCAGCAGTTTTGAGGAAGGGATGGTGACTGGGGCCAACGTCCTGACTTTC
TRBV29-1,.,TRBJ2-2,few,CSVRAVGTGELFF,TGCAGCGTCCGGGCAGTAGGCACCGGGGAGCTGTTTTTT
TRBV20-1,.,TRBJ1-5,.,CSAEVGSNQPQHF,TGCAGTGCTGAAGTCGGTAGCAATCAGCCCCAGCATTTT
TRBV6-4,.,TRBJ2-3,.,CASSVPRRKNITDTQYF,TGTGCCAGCAGTGTCCCCCGGAGGAAAAATATCACAGATACGCAGTATTTT
TRBV2,.,TRBJ2-6,.,CASSSGRSYGANVLTF,TGTGCCAGCAGTTCGGGACGGTCTTATGGGGCCAACGTCCTGACTTTC
TRBV18,TRBD2,TRBJ2-3,.,CASSPPGGGPDTQYF,TGTGCCAGCTCACCCCCGGGGGGGGGCCCAGATACGCAGTATTTT
TRBV18,.,TRBJ2-7,.,CASSSSVYEQYF,TGTGCCAGCTCATCATCAGTATACGAGCAGTACTTC
TRBV10-3,.,TRBJ1-5,.,CAISSGVSNQPQHF,TGTGCCATCAGTTCAGGGGTGAGCAATCAGCCCCAGCATTTT
TRBV12-3/TRBV12-4,.,TRBJ2-1,.,CASSLILYNEQFF,TGTGCCAGCAGTTTGATACTATACAATGAGCAGTTCTTC
TRBV25-1,.,TRBJ2-1,few,CASSEPGVPYIGEQFF,TGTGCCAGCAGTGAACCGGGTGTCCCATACATTGGTGAGCAGTTCTTC
TRBV5-1,TRBD2,TRBJ2-3,few,CASSLPRASGRDTQYF,TGCGCCAGCAGCTTGCCCCGGGCTAGCGGGAGGGATACGCAGTATTTT
TRBV7-9,TRBD2,TRBJ2-3,.,CASRGLAGDTQYF,TGTGCCAGCCGGGGACTAGCGGGAGATACGCAGTATTTT
TRBV7-2,.,TRBJ2-2,.,CASTITNTGELFF,TGTGCCAGCACTATTACGAACACCGGGGAGCTGTTTTTT
TRBV28,TRBD1,TRBJ1-5,.,CASRYRGSNQPQHF,TGTGCCAGCAGATACAGGGGAAGCAATCAGCCCCAGCATTTT
TRBV11-2,.,TRBJ2-6,few,CASSLFRFMSESYSGANVLTF,TGTGCCAGCAGCTTATTTAGGTTTATGAGTGAAAGCTACTCTGGGGCCAACGTCCTGACTTTC
TRBV11-2,TRBD2,TRBJ2-7,.,CASSPRTSGGTYEQYF,TGTGCCAGCAGCCCCAGGACTAGCGGGGGGACCTACGAGCAGTACTTC
TRBV29-1,TRBD1,TRBJ1-1,many,CSVLNRGRTTEAFF,TGCAGCGTCCTAAACAGGGGGCGGACCACTGAAGCTTTCTTT
TRBV5-1,.,TRBJ2-5,many,CASSKGLVETQYF,TGCGCCAGCAGCAAGGGACTTGTGGAGACCCAGTACTTC
TRBV2,.,TRBJ1-2,.,CASRQSGVRYGYTF,TGTGCCAGCAGACAGTCAGGGGTGCGCTATGGCTACACCTTC
TRBV6-2/TRBV6-3,.,TRBJ2-3,.,CASTTLLISPTDTQYF,TGTGCCAGCACCACCCTACTTATCAGTCCCACAGATACGCAGTATTTT
TRBV5-5,.,TRBJ2-7,.,CASSPYTYEQYF,TGTGCCAGCAGCCCCTACACCTACGAGCAGTACTTC